Shown below are 30 T cell receptor beta chains from a single sample sequenced in a study of blood T cell repertoires in COVID-19. Here immunoSEQ multiplex PCR was the method, and the copy in TCRdb shows in-frame clones only, minus some. The sample holds roughly 150,000 clones, approximately 80% seen once. The sample taken for sequencing was peripheral blood. These receptors were obtained from a woman aged 45 to 65 with acute or convalescent COVID-19.

The chain is built from TRBV12-5 and TRBJ2-1; 9 bases line up with TRBD1. Germline CDR1 reads LGHNT; CDR2 reads FRNRAP. After removal of 4 bases from V and 8 bases from J, the junction contained 3 bases not matched to a gene. The CDR3 has 13 amino acids. CDR3 in amino acids: CASGSGQGHEQFF. The CDR3 bases are TGTGCTAGTGGTTCGGGACAGGGCCATGAGCAGTTCTTC.

The chain recombines TRBV5-1 with TRBJ2-7, with D perhaps TRBD1 (5 bases). The V end lost 2 bases, the J end lost 2 bases, and 17 bases lay between the germline ends. Germline V lookup: CDR1 SGHRS, CDR2 YFSETQ. This CDR3 is 16 amino acids long. CDR3 residues: CASSFGTGERTYEQYF. For the CDR3, the DNA is TGCGCCAGCAGCTTTGGTACAGGCGAACGCACCTACGAGCAGTACTTC.

The rearrangement links TRBV7-6 to TRBJ2-1, with 10 bases lining up with TRBD1. V trimming: 5 bases; J trimming: 1 base; junction bases outside the gene matches: 8. Per the germline V gene, CDR1 is SGHVS and CDR2 is FNYEAQ. The CDR3 runs to 17 residues. The DNA of the CDR3 is TGTGCCAGCAGCCCGACAGGGGGCGGAACGTCCTACAATGAGCAGTTCTTC. This translates into CASSPTGGGTSYNEQFF.

The V call is TRBV7-8, the J call TRBJ1-1; 7 bases align to TRBD1. V lost 1 base, J lost 0 bases, and 8 bases stayed unmatched. Germline lookup yields CDR1 SGHVS and CDR2 FQNEAQ. The CDR3 has 17 amino acids. CDR3 amino acids: CASSLVGRGYMNTEAFF. In DNA form, the CDR3 reads TGTGCCAGCAGCTTAGTGGGCAGGGGGTACATGAACACTGAAGCTTTCTTT. Drawing the rest from reference TRBV7-8 and TRBJ1-1, the complete variable domain is GAGVSQSPRYKVAKRGQDVALRCDPISGHVSLFWYQQALGQGPEFLTYFQNEAQLDKSGLPSDRFFAERPEGSVSTLKIQRTQQEDSAVYLCASSLVGRGYMNTEAFFGQGTRLTVV.

The genes are TRBV24-1 and TRBJ2-2; D is ambiguous. V was shortened by 7 bases and J by 6 bases, with 11 bases between the two germline ends. Germline values: CDR1 KGHDR, CDR2 SFDVKD. The CDR3 runs to 13 residues. CDR3 nucleotide sequence: TGTGCCACCAGCCCCGGGTGGTCCGGGGAGCTGTTTTTT. It encodes CATSPGWSGELFF.

The chain carries TRBV29-1 and TRBJ2-7; D may be TRBD1 (6 bases). Germline V gene lookup returns CDR1 SQVTM and CDR2 ANQGSEA. This CDR3 region has 12 residues. Trimming removed 5 bases from V and 5 bases from J, with 13 bases in between. The CDR3, as DNA: TGCAGCGTTAATCGGGACACCCACGAGCAGTACTTC. It codes for CSVNRDTHEQYF.

V usage is TRBV27 and J usage is TRBJ1-5, with D maybe TRBD1 (5 bases). Germline-derived CDR1 and CDR2 are MNHEY and SMNVEV (reference sequence). The CDR3 runs to 13 residues. Trimming stripped 2 bases from V and 4 bases from J, with 6 bases between. In nucleotides, the CDR3 is TGTGCCAGCAGTTTAGCAGGGAATCAGCCCCAGCATTTT. It codes for CASSLAGNQPQHF.

V and J are TRBV28 and TRBJ1-1, with no clear D. Trimming left V 3 bases short and J 0 bases short, with 11 bases between. Per the germline V gene, CDR1 is MDHEN and CDR2 is SYDVKM. The CDR3 has 15 amino acids. The CDR3 region has the DNA TGTGCCAGCAGTTTGTCCCTCCCTATGAACACTGAAGCTTTCTTT. Protein sequence: CASSLSLPMNTEAFF.

The chain is built from TRBV7-2 and TRBJ2-3; a weak D match, TRBD1 (6 bases). Trimming stripped 1 base from V and 2 bases from J, with 7 bases between. This CDR3 spans 14 amino acids. Germline CDR1 reads SGHTA; CDR2 reads FQGNSA. CDR3 sequence reads: CASSLDRATDTQYF. The CDR3 DNA follows: TGTGCCAGCAGCTTAGACAGGGCCACAGATACGCAGTATTTT.

This clone turned up a few times. V is TRBV3-1 (or the pseudogene TRBV3-2) and J is TRBJ1-2, with TRBD1 as a possible D gene (6 bases). The CDR3 is 15 residues long. V gave up 4 bases and J gave up 8 bases, with 20 bases separating them. Per germline, CDR1 LGHDT and CDR2 YNNKEL (reference sequence). CDR3 bases: TGTGCCAGCAGCCCCAAAGCAGGGGTTACGAGCGGCTACACCTTC. Translating it yields CASSPKAGVTSGYTF.

The chain joins TRBV27 to TRBJ1-5, with D possibly being TRBD1 (6 bases). The CDR3 sequence is 13 residues long. From germline, CDR1 is MNHEY and CDR2 SMNVEV (reference sequence). The V gene lost 6 bases and the J gene lost 7 bases, with 13 bases spanning the gap. CDR3 bases: TGTGCCAGCAGCCGGGGGGCTTGGCAGCCCCAGCATTTT. This gives the protein CASSRGAWQPQHF.

The chain carries TRBV7-2 and TRBJ1-4; a weak D match, TRBD1 (6 bases). The ends were cut back, 1 base at V and 8 bases at J, with 17 bases in the middle. CDR1 SGHTA and CDR2 FQGNSA come from the germline V gene. CDR3 length: 16 amino acids. This CDR3 reads CASSLVLGGSGEKLFF. The CDR3 DNA reads TGTGCCAGCAGCTTAGTTTTAGGGGGTTCTGGCGAAAAACTGTTTTTT.

This clone showed up just once. The gene calls are TRBV19 and TRBJ1-5, with 10 bases fitting TRBD1. V gave up 7 bases and J gave up 3 bases; unmatched junction bases: 9. CDR1 is LNHDA and CDR2 is SQIVND in the germline V gene (reference sequence). The CDR3 contains 16 residues. CDR3 sequence (DNA): TGTGCCAGTACCGGTCTGGACAGGGGGTTCAATCAGCCCCAGCATTTT. This codes for CASTGLDRGFNQPQHF.

CDR3: CASSDGGADYNEQFF. CDR3 bases: TGTGCCAGCAGTGACGGGGGGGCGGATTACAATGAGCAGTTCTTC. The chain recombines TRBV6-4 with TRBJ2-1, with TRBD2 as a possible D gene (7 bases). Trimming shortened V by 2 bases and J by 4 bases, and 12 bases separated the two germline ends. The CDR3 totals 15 residues. Germline loops: CDR1 MRHNA, CDR2 SNTAGT.

The J gene is TRBJ1-1, the V gene TRBV7-2; D is possibly TRBD1 (5 bases). Trimming cost V 5 bases and J 3 bases, with 19 bases left between them. The CDR3 spans 16 residues. CDR1 SGHTA and CDR2 FQGNSA come from the germline V gene. The CDR3 sequence: CASSPFLGETDTEAFF. In DNA form, the CDR3 reads TGTGCCAGCAGCCCCTTCTTAGGGGAAACCGACACTGAAGCTTTCTTT. Full variable domain (rest looked up from reference TRBV7-2 and TRBJ1-1): GAGVSQSPSNKVTEKGKDVELRCDPISGHTALYWYRQSLGQGLEFLIYFQGNSAPDKSGLPSDRFSAERTGGSVSTLTIQRTQQEDSAVYLCASSPFLGETDTEAFFGQGTRLTVV.

J is TRBJ1-2 and V is TRBV6-5; D remains ambiguous. V gave up 6 bases and J gave up 2 bases, with 16 bases separating them. From germline, CDR1 is MNHEY and CDR2 SVGAGI. The length of the CDR3 is 15 residues. The CDR3 loop reads CASSPGEGANYGYTF. DNA of the CDR3: TGTGCCAGCAGCCCCGGGGAGGGAGCGAACTATGGCTACACCTTC.

The J gene is TRBJ1-2, the V gene TRBV7-8; D remains ambiguous. The CDR3 spans 14 residues. V lost 0 bases to trimming and J lost 7 bases, with 12 bases between them. Germline V gene lookup returns CDR1 SGHVS and CDR2 FQNEAQ. The CDR3 nucleotides read TGTGCCAGCAGCTTAGCGGGAAGGGCGGGTGGCTACACCTTC. Translated: CASSLAGRAGGYTF.

This sequence joins TRBV9 and TRBJ2-7; 12 nucleotides align to TRBD2. CDR1 is SGDLS and CDR2 is YYNGEE in the germline V gene. The junction had 9 bases not matched to a gene; V was cut back by 4 bases and J by 4 bases. There are 16 residues in the CDR3. The CDR3 DNA follows: TGTGCCAGCAGCCCCACACTAGCGGGGGGTAGGTACGAGCAGTACTTC. It codes for CASSPTLAGGRYEQYF.

The sample holds one count of this clone. The J gene is TRBJ1-4, the V gene TRBV4-3, with no clear D. Germline V gives CDR1 LGHNA, CDR2 YSLEER. V shed 3 bases and J shed 8 bases, with 16 bases lying between them. The CDR3 is 15 amino acids. In nucleotides, the CDR3 is TGCGCCAGCAGCCAGGAATTCCGGGAACTCGAAAAACTGTTTTTT. Amino acids: CASSQEFRELEKLFF.

The chain recombines TRBV27 with TRBJ1-6, with 8 bases matching TRBD1. V lost 2 bases, J lost 0 bases, and 9 bases stayed unmatched. The CDR3 spans 19 residues. The germline V gene encodes CDR1 MNHEY and CDR2 SMNVEV (reference sequence). CDR3 in amino acids: CASSLNRGTSSSYNSPLHF. Written as DNA, the CDR3 is TGTGCCAGCAGTTTAAACAGGGGGACATCGAGCTCCTATAATTCACCCCTCCACTTT.

The J gene is TRBJ2-7, the V gene TRBV6-5; possible D gene TRBD1, 5 bases. This CDR3 is built from 13 residues. Trimming took off 0 bases at V and 6 bases at J, with 9 bases between the two ends. Germline CDR1 MNHEY, CDR2 SVGAGI. The CDR3 DNA sequence: TGTGCCAGCAGTTACTCATGGCAGGGCGAGCAGTACTTC. Protein sequence: CASSYSWQGEQYF.

As regards this clone: At one boundary the junction diverges from the germline segment, which might be a read error. CDR3 protein: CASNQDRQPTSFWSYGYTF. As DNA, the CDR3 is TGCGCCAGCAACCAAGATCGACAGCCAACCTCCTTTTGGAGCTATGGCTACACCTTC. V usage is TRBV4-3 and J usage is TRBJ1-2; possible D gene TRBD1, 5 bases. This CDR3 spans 19 amino acids. Germline CDR1 is LGHNA and CDR2 is YSLEER.

The rearrangement links TRBV7-2 to TRBJ1-2; D unresolved. Germline assignment: CDR1 SGHTA and CDR2 FQGNSA. CDR3 size: 16 residues. The V end was cut by 1 base, the J end by 7 bases, with 19 bases between. The CDR3 nucleotides read TGTGCCAGCAGCTTAGGAGAGGGTATGAGTCGAGTTGGCTACACCTTC. This gives the protein CASSLGEGMSRVGYTF.

A few counts support this clone. This chain's CDR3 is CASSEVVGQNYGYTF. The CDR3 DNA reads as TGTGCCAGCAGTGAGGTCGTCGGACAGAACTATGGCTACACCTTC. The chain carries TRBV6-1 and TRBJ1-2, with D perhaps matching TRBD1 (6 bases). The ends were cut back, 3 bases at V and 2 bases at J, with 13 bases in the middle. Germline assignment: CDR1 MNHNS and CDR2 SASEGT. This CDR3 has 15 residues.

The chain has TRBV19 and TRBJ1-1; D unclear. Trimming left V 0 bases short and J 4 bases short, with 9 bases between. The CDR3 length is 14 residues. Germline assignment: CDR1 LNHDA and CDR2 SQIVND (reference sequence). CDR3 residues: CASSIETGSTEAFF. Here the CDR3 DNA reads TGTGCCAGTAGTATAGAGACGGGATCCACTGAAGCTTTCTTT.

V and J are TRBV10-3 and TRBJ1-2; 7 bases align to TRBD1. Germline trimming cut 4 bases from V and 0 bases from J; bases unmatched to any gene: 17. Germline loops: CDR1 ENHRY, CDR2 SYGVKD. There are 19 residues in the CDR3. The DNA of the CDR3 is TGTGCCATCAGTGGAGGGGGCGGTATGGGAGGACAGGCTAACTATGGCTACACCTTC. It encodes CAISGGGGMGGQANYGYTF.

The chain couples TRBV4-1 to TRBJ2-6; D is undetermined. Deletions cut 0 bases from V and 3 bases from J, with 6 bases between. The germline V gene encodes CDR1 MGHRA and CDR2 YSYEKL. The CDR3 totals 15 residues. The DNA of the CDR3 is TGCGCCAGCAGCCAAGAGGGCTTTGGGGCCAACGTCCTGACTTTC. Amino acids: CASSQEGFGANVLTF.

The gene calls are TRBV29-1 and TRBJ1-1; unclear D gene. The length of the CDR3 is 12 residues. Per germline, CDR1 SQVTM and CDR2 ANQGSEA. Trimming took off 5 bases at V and 0 bases at J, with 7 bases between the two ends. CDR3: CSVLFLNTEAFF. As DNA, the CDR3 is TGCAGCGTTTTATTCTTGAACACTGAAGCTTTCTTT.

This chain links TRBV4-2 with TRBJ1-3, with D maybe TRBD1 (6 bases). The CDR3 runs 13 residues. The V gene lost 6 bases and the J gene lost 10 bases, with 16 bases spanning the gap. Germline CDR1 LGHNA, CDR2 YNFKEQ. The CDR3 is CASRPRGKLTIYF. Written as DNA, the CDR3 is TGTGCCAGCAGACCAAGGGGGAAGTTGACCATATATTTT.

The CDR3 here is CASSLGLAGGMDEQFF. As DNA, the CDR3 is TGTGCCAGCAGCTTAGGCCTAGCGGGGGGGATGGATGAGCAGTTCTTC. The genes are TRBV13 and TRBJ2-1, with 12 bases aligning to TRBD2. This CDR3 is 16 amino acids long. Losses at the gene ends were 0 bases for V and 8 bases for J; bases not matched to a gene: 5. The germline V gene has CDR1 PRHDT and CDR2 FYEKMQ (reference sequence).